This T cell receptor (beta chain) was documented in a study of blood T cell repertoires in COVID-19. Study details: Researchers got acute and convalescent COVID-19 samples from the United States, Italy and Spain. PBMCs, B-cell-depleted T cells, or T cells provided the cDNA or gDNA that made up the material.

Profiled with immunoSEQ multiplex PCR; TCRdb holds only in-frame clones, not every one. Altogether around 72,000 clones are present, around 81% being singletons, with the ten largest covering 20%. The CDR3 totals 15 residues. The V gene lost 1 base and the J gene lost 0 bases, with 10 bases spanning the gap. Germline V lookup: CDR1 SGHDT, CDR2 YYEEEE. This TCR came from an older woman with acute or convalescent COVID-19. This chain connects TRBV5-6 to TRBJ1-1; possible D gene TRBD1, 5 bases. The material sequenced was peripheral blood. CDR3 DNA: TGTGCCAGCAGCTTGTGGGCAGGGCTGAACACTGAAGCTTTCTTT. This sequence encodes CASSLWAGLNTEAFF.